The 6 T cell receptor beta chains presented below share a single source sample, sequenced in a study of T cell repertoires in aging, cancer and after chemotherapy. TRB rearrangements spanning V, D and J were amplified using mixed TRB-A/B primers. TCRdb recomputed calls from the multiplex PCR reads with MiXCR, one row per CDR3 protein. The sample lists roughly 1,200 distinct CDR3 sequences; around 25% were seen once. Amplification of TCR beta used genomic DNA extracted from peripheral blood. Source material: blood. These receptors all come from a human donor with a blood cancer.

V gene TRBV28 combines with J gene TRBJ2-3; 7 nucleotides line up with TRBD2. Germline V lookup: CDR1 MDHEN, CDR2 SYDVKM. The CDR3 contains 15 residues. V lost 5 bases and J lost 8; bases outside the gene matches: 13. The CDR3 DNA reads as TGTGCCAGCAGTCATGGGTTGCAGTCGGGGGGTACGCAGTATTTT. Encoded protein: CASSHGLQSGGTQYF.

This clonotype was counted only a few times. The rearrangement links TRBV20-1 to TRBJ2-7, with 15 bases identical to TRBD2. From germline, CDR1 is DFQATT and CDR2 SNEGSKA (reference sequence). The CDR3 has 15 amino acids. After removal of 6 bases from V and 0 bases from J, the junction contained 3 bases not matched to a gene. The CDR3 DNA is TGCAGTGCCCGGGGACTAGCGGGAGGCTCCTACGAGCAGTACTTC. Protein sequence: CSARGLAGGSYEQYF.

The CDR3 DNA sequence: TGTGCCTGGCAGACAGGGAATCAGCCCCAGCATTTT. It translates to CAWQTGNQPQHF. The V call is TRBV30, the J call TRBJ1-5, with 7 positions matching TRBD1. Per the germline V gene, CDR1 is GTSNPN and CDR2 is SVGIG (reference sequence). This CDR3 has 12 residues. V dropped 5 bases and J dropped 4; count of bases not matched to a gene: 2. Combining the CDR3 with reference TRBV30 and TRBJ1-5 gives the whole variable domain SQTIHQWPATLVQPVGSPLSLECTVEGTSNPNLYWYRQAAGRGLQLLFYSVGIGQISSEVPQNLSASRPQDRQFILSSKKLLLSDSGFYLCAWQTGNQPQHFGDGTRLSIL.

By proportion, this clonotype is medium-sized. The chain joins TRBV5-5 to TRBJ2-5; D is unclear. V shed 0 bases and J shed 4 bases, with 13 bases lying between them. CDR3 size: 15 residues. Germline CDR1 SGHKS, CDR2 YYEKEE (reference sequence). The CDR3 loop is CASSLVWDNPETQYF. CDR3 DNA sequence: TGTGCCAGCAGCTTGGTATGGGATAACCCAGAGACCCAGTACTTC. The full variable domain, in which reference TRBV5-5 and TRBJ2-5 provide the parts outside the CDR3, is DAGVTQSPTHLIKTRGQQVTLRCSPISGHKSVSWYQQVLGQGPQFIFQYYEKEERGRGNFPDRFSARQFPNYSSELNVNALLLGDSALYLCASSLVWDNPETQYFGPGTRLLVL.

The chain is built from TRBV11-2 and TRBJ1-2, with D possibly TRBD1 on 5 matching bases. V was cut by 0 bases and J by 1 base, with 9 bases left in between. From germline, CDR1 is SGHAT and CDR2 FQNNGV. This CDR3 has 15 amino acids. The DNA of the CDR3 is TGTGCCAGCAGCTTAGAGGCAGGGAATAACTATGGCTACACCTTC. Translation: CASSLEAGNNYGYTF.

By share of the sample, this clonotype is medium-sized. The gene calls are TRBV6-5 and TRBJ2-1, with 7 positions matching TRBD1. Germline V gene sequence: CDR1 MNHEY, CDR2 SVGAGI. The junction had 7 bases not matched to a gene; V was cut back by 6 bases and J by 8 bases. This CDR3 is 13 amino acids long. The CDR3: CASRNEGAHEQFF. The DNA of the CDR3 is TGTGCCAGCAGAAACGAGGGGGCACATGAGCAGTTCTTC.